What follows describes a single TCR delta chain. A few counts support this clone. The antigen this receptor binds is unknown. The record has no base qualities; no much larger clone is one base away. The data derive from a study of gamma-delta T cells after stem cell transplantation (dated by TCRdb to the mid-2010s). Trimming takes 1 base from V and 2 bases from J, and the germline ends sit 13 bases apart. The germline V gene encodes CDR1 GEAIGNYY and CDR2 EKD. The CDR3 holds 15 amino acids from the cysteine to the phenylalanine. Only CDR3 DNA is held: 45 bases, read in frame from base 1. Library prep was done by RT-PCR. TCRdb names Illumina MiSeq as the instrument used. Clonotypes were called again by TCRdb from the public reads via CATT, and duplicate nucleotide sequences were then merged into one entry. This sample holds 600 to 650 delta-chain clones; more than 7% were observed only once. The ten largest clones capture roughly 54% of the sample.

The TCR was taken from a human donor. It is not recorded whose cells these are; they may come from a transplant donor. This sequence uses TRDV2 and TRDJ1; a tentative D call is TRDD3 (5 bases match). Sequencing input: gamma-delta T cells. The base sequence is TGTGCCTGTGACACATTAGAGGGGGGGACCGATAAACTCATCTTT. Translation gives CACDTLEGGTDKLIF.